Listed here are 26 T cell receptor beta chains from one sample, sequenced in a study of blood T cell repertoires in COVID-19. Only in-frame clones appear in the TCRdb table, and some are missing; sequencing was by immunoSEQ multiplex PCR. The sample has tens of thousands of clones; roughly 91% are singletons. Sample: PBMCs or T cells enriched from blood (not recorded which). These receptors were collected from a woman aged 40 to 50 who had recovered from COVID-19.

The rearrangement uses TRBV7-6 and TRBJ2-7; D might be TRBD2 (6 bases). The CDR3 length is 15 residues. The V end was cut by 5 bases, the J end by 2 bases, with 16 bases between. Per the germline V gene, CDR1 is SGHVS and CDR2 is FNYEAQ. Here the CDR3 reads CASSGGREAPYEQYF. The CDR3 DNA follows: TGTGCCAGCAGCGGGGGGAGAGAAGCCCCCTACGAGCAGTACTTC.

The genes are TRBV5-1 and TRBJ2-1; 10 bases align to TRBD2. The germline V gene encodes CDR1 SGHRS and CDR2 YFSETQ. V was clipped by 3 bases and J by 0 bases; unmatched bases: 3. CDR3 length: 16 residues. The CDR3 DNA reads TGCGCCAGCAGCTCACTAGCGGGGACCTCCTACAATGAGCAGTTCTTC. As protein: CASSSLAGTSYNEQFF.

The rearrangement links TRBV11-3 to TRBJ1-1; D might be TRBD1 (6 bases). Germline-derived CDR1 and CDR2 are SGHNT and YENEEA. This CDR3 is built from 17 residues. Trimming left V 5 bases short and J 5 bases short, with 24 bases between. CDR3 region: CASSLGTGRGERTEAFF. The CDR3 coding sequence is TGTGCCAGCAGCCTGGGCACAGGGAGGGGAGAAAGGACTGAAGCTTTCTTT.

A remark on this clone: This sample includes further DNA sequences coding for the same CDR3. The chain combines TRBV5-1 with TRBJ2-3, with D possibly being TRBD1 (5 bases). Germline V gene lookup returns CDR1 SGHRS and CDR2 YFSETQ. V dropped 3 bases and J dropped 1 base, with 9 bases sitting between them. CDR3 length: 14 amino acids. This CDR3 reads CASSSTGGTDTQYF. The CDR3 coding sequence is TGCGCCAGCAGCTCTACAGGCGGCACAGATACGCAGTATTTT.

The J gene is TRBJ2-3, the V gene TRBV10-1; 10 bases map to TRBD2. The CDR3 has 15 amino acids. Germline loops: CDR1 WNHNN, CDR2 SYGVQD (reference sequence). The V gene end was trimmed by 6 bases and the J gene end by 3 bases; junction bases not matched to a gene: 6. CDR3 DNA sequence: TGCGCCAGCAGCCGTACTAGCGGGGAGACAGATACGCAGTATTTT. Translation gives CASSRTSGETDTQYF.

This chain connects TRBV5-4 to TRBJ2-7; possible D gene TRBD2, 6 bases. The CDR3 contains 13 residues. Germline CDR1 and CDR2: SGHNT and YYREEE (reference sequence). V dropped 0 bases and J dropped 6 bases, with 10 bases sitting between them. The CDR3 spells CASSLVDGSEQYF. For the CDR3, the DNA is TGTGCCAGCAGCTTGGTCGACGGGAGCGAGCAGTACTTC.

J is TRBJ2-3 and V is TRBV7-2, with a tentative D call TRBD2 (5 bases). Germline V gene sequence: CDR1 SGHTA, CDR2 FQGNSA. Trimming removed 5 bases at V and 0 bases at J, with 9 bases between. The CDR3 runs to 14 residues. CDR3 DNA sequence: TGTGCCAGCAGCCATCGGACTAGCACAGATACGCAGTATTTT. Translation gives CASSHRTSTDTQYF.

The V and J genes are TRBV12-3 or TRBV12-4 and TRBJ2-3, with D tentatively TRBD1 (5 bases). Trimming pared 11 bases from V and 0 bases from J, leaving 9 bases between. CDR3 length equals 12 residues. The CDR3 region is CAGARSTDTQYF. The CDR3 DNA sequence: TGTGCCGGGGCGCGGAGCACAGATACGCAGTATTTT.

The chain combines TRBV15 with TRBJ1-2, with 7 bases that match TRBD1. V trimming: 1 base; J trimming: 1 base; junction bases outside the gene matches: 15. Germline CDR1 LNHNV, CDR2 YYDKDF (reference sequence). The CDR3 runs to 19 residues. The CDR3 DNA is TGTGCCACCAGCAGAGGTGGCGGGGACAGATTTTCGTATAACTATGGCTACACCTTC. This encodes CATSRGGGDRFSYNYGYTF.

The chain is built from TRBV7-7 and TRBJ2-2; 11 bases align to TRBD1. The CDR3 loop spans 15 amino acids. The V segment lost 5 bases and the J segment 6 bases; nucleotides outside the gene matches: 5. Germline loops: CDR1 SSHAT, CDR2 FNYEAQ (reference sequence). The CDR3 nucleotides read TGTGCCAGCAGCCTAGGGACAGGGGGACCCGGGGAGCTGTTTTTT. Residues: CASSLGTGGPGELFF.

The chain recombines TRBV24-1 with TRBJ2-7, with unresolved D. Trimming took 0 bases from V and 2 from J, leaving 7 bases between them. CDR3 length equals 14 residues. Germline CDR1 and CDR2: KGHDR and SFDVKD. The CDR3 coding sequence is TGTGCCACCAGTGATTTGGCCAGGACCTACGAGCAGTACTTC. Amino acids: CATSDLARTYEQYF.

The rearrangement links TRBV6-4 to TRBJ1-5; a possible D gene is TRBD1 (5 bases). The CDR3 spans 13 residues. The V end was cut by 4 bases, the J end by 7 bases, with 11 bases between. Germline assignment: CDR1 MRHNA and CDR2 SNTAGT. The CDR3 DNA follows: TGTGCCAGCAGTGGGGAGGAGGGGCAGCCCCAGCATTTT. Translating gives CASSGEEGQPQHF.

Judged by abundance, this clone is medium-sized. The chain joins TRBV6-1 to TRBJ1-4, with 8 bases identical to TRBD1. Trimming removed 0 bases from V and 8 bases from J; junction bases left unmatched: 2. CDR1 is MNHNS and CDR2 is SASEGT in the germline V gene. The CDR3 contains 14 residues. The CDR3 nucleotides are TGTGCCAGCAGTGAAGCGACAGGGGTCGAAAAACTGTTTTTT. It encodes CASSEATGVEKLFF.

The rearrangement uses TRBV7-9 and TRBJ1-1; D is possibly TRBD1 (6 bases). The CDR3 sequence is 13 residues long. The V end was cut by 5 bases, the J end by 5 bases, with 12 bases between. The germline gives CDR1 SEHNR, CDR2 FQNEAQ (reference sequence). The CDR3 nucleotides are TGTGCCAGCAGCCTGGGGGCTCGAACTGAAGCTTTCTTT. It codes for CASSLGARTEAFF.

The genes are TRBV2 and TRBJ1-2; tentative D call: TRBD1 (6 bases). The V end lost 6 bases, the J end lost 5 bases, and 19 bases lay between the germline ends. The CDR3 covers 15 residues. Germline CDR1 and CDR2: SNHLY and FYNNEI. The CDR3 is CASSERQEVWYGYTF. The CDR3 bases are TGTGCCAGCAGCGAAAGACAGGAGGTTTGGTATGGCTACACCTTC.

The J gene is TRBJ1-4, the V gene TRBV5-6; D remains ambiguous. Germline V gene data show CDR1 as SGHDT and CDR2 as YYEEEE. This CDR3 has 13 amino acids. Deletions cut 2 bases from V and 6 bases from J, with 8 bases between. The CDR3 sequence is CASSFAGHEKLFF. The CDR3, as DNA: TGTGCCAGCAGCTTCGCGGGCCATGAAAAACTGTTTTTT.

The J gene is TRBJ2-2, the V gene TRBV5-4, with D possibly being TRBD2 (5 bases). V was clipped by 1 base and J by 6 bases, with 7 bases between them. The CDR3 is 13 residues long. The germline V gene encodes CDR1 SGHNT and CDR2 YYREEE (reference sequence). This chain's CDR3 is CASSLREAGELFF. DNA for the CDR3: TGTGCCAGCAGCTTGCGGGAAGCCGGGGAGCTGTTTTTT.

This clone has a single count. The gene calls are TRBV18 and TRBJ1-2, with D perhaps matching TRBD1 (6 bases). The CDR3 has 17 amino acids. The germline V gene encodes CDR1 KGHSH and CDR2 LQKENI. V was clipped by 4 bases and J by 4 bases, with 22 bases between them. The CDR3 bases are TGTGCCAGCTCACTAGAGTGGGGGCGAGTCGGAAGCTATGGCTACACCTTC. This sequence encodes CASSLEWGRVGSYGYTF.

V is TRBV3-1 (or the pseudogene TRBV3-2) and J is TRBJ1-2; D call uncertain. This CDR3 is built from 15 residues. In germline, CDR1 is LGHDT, CDR2 YNNKEL (reference sequence). V lost 4 bases and J 4 bases, leaving 16 bases between the germline ends. The DNA of the CDR3 is TGTGCCAGCAGCCGAAGCGTGTCAGCGGCCTATGGCTACACCTTC. This gives the protein CASSRSVSAAYGYTF.

This clone was detected only once. The V and J genes are TRBV7-2 and TRBJ1-6; D unresolved. Trimming cost V 1 base and J 0 bases, with 7 bases left between them. The germline CDR1 and CDR2 sequences are SGHTA and FQGNSA. CDR3 length: 16 amino acids. The CDR3 bases are TGTGCCAGCAGCTTAGGCGGGTTCTCCTATAATTCACCCCTCCACTTT. Protein product: CASSLGGFSYNSPLHF.

This clone was seen only a few times. The gene calls are TRBV5-6 and TRBJ2-2; possibly TRBD2 for D (5 bases). The V end lost 5 bases, the J end lost 7 bases, and 18 bases lay between the germline ends. The CDR3 is 15 amino acids. Germline V CDR1 and CDR2: SGHDT, YYEEEE. CDR3 protein: CASSGPRTRGGELFF. CDR3 nucleotides: TGTGCCAGCAGTGGACCTAGAACCCGGGGCGGGGAGCTGTTTTTT.

The chain uses TRBV5-5 and TRBJ1-4, with 8 bases matching TRBD1. Germline CDR1 reads SGHKS; CDR2 reads YYEKEE (reference sequence). Unmatched junction bases numbered 5, after V lost 5 bases and J lost 2 bases. This CDR3 is built from 15 residues. The CDR3, as DNA: TGTGCCAGCAGTAGGACAGGGATTACTAATGAAAAACTGTTTTTT. The encoded protein is CASSRTGITNEKLFF.

The chain recombines TRBV5-1 with TRBJ2-5; 11 bases align to TRBD1. CDR1 is SGHRS and CDR2 is YFSETQ in the germline V gene. This CDR3 region has 15 residues. J gave up 5 bases and V 4 bases, and 7 bases lay outside the gene matches. The chain's CDR3 is CASSPTDRGLETQYF. In nucleotides, the CDR3 is TGCGCCAGCAGCCCTACGGACAGGGGGCTGGAGACCCAGTACTTC.

This clone was recorded only once. This chain links TRBV19 with TRBJ2-3; 7 bases match TRBD2. After removal of 1 base from V and 1 base from J, the junction contained 8 bases not matched to a gene. Per the germline V gene, CDR1 is LNHDA and CDR2 is SQIVND (reference sequence). The CDR3 runs to 17 residues. CDR3 amino acids: CASSIGKFAGGTDTQYF. Written as DNA, the CDR3 is TGTGCCAGTAGTATAGGGAAGTTCGCGGGGGGCACAGATACGCAGTATTTT. The variable domain in full, completed from reference TRBV19 and TRBJ2-3, reads DGGITQSPKYLFRKEGQNVTLSCEQNLNHDAMYWYRQDPGQGLRLIYYSQIVNDFQKGDIAEGYSVSREKKESFPLTVTSAQKNPTAFYLCASSIGKFAGGTDTQYFGPGTRLTVL.

CDR3 loop: CASTERQTGTQYF. As DNA, the CDR3 is TGTGCCAGCACGGAGCGGCAGACTGGGACCCAGTACTTC. V gene TRBV6-5 combines with J gene TRBJ2-5; D may be TRBD2 (5 bases). The CDR3 length is 13 residues. Trimming took 7 bases from V and 7 from J, leaving 16 bases between them. Germline loops: CDR1 MNHEY, CDR2 SVGAGI.

The chain links TRBV7-9 to TRBJ1-4; possibly TRBD1 for D (6 bases). The CDR3 covers 15 residues. V was cut by 3 bases and J by 8 bases, with 16 bases left in between. CDR1 SEHNR and CDR2 FQNEAQ come from the germline V gene (reference sequence). The CDR3 here is CASSFSGGAGEKLFF. CDR3 coding DNA: TGTGCCAGCAGCTTTAGCGGGGGCGCGGGGGAAAAACTGTTTTTT.